Described below is a single TCR beta chain sequence and its context. Its antigen is undetermined. This sample was included in a study of OX40 agonist ivuxolimab in advanced cancers. As for the study in general: The study gave patients intravenous ivuxolimab at 0.01 to 10 mg/kg every 2 weeks. Partial response was recorded in three patients: one hepatocellular carcinoma and two cutaneous melanoma cases. Eligibility admitted prior anti-PD-1, anti-PD-L1 or anti-CTLA-4 therapy; 40% to 50% had some.

Study-wide results and limits: Blood T cells, both CD4+ and CD8+, expanded clonally by week 6 at 0.1 to 3.0 mg/kg.

The protocol was immunoSEQ multiplex PCR, while the TCRdb copy is restricted to in-frame clones and leaves out a portion. This table has about 86,000 clones, around 90% appearing once. This CDR3 is 14 amino acids long. Germline V gives CDR1 MNHEY, CDR2 SVGAGI. V was pared by 6 bases and J by 0 bases, with 3 bases of the junction left unmatched. The receptor comes from an adult with an advanced solid tumor such as melanoma, head and neck, liver or kidney cancer. The specimen was CD4+ or CD8+ T cells sorted from blood, collected in a trial of the OX40 agonist ivuxolimab. The chain carries TRBV6-5 and TRBJ1-1; 8 nucleotides match TRBD1. DNA of the CDR3: TGTGCCAGCAGGGGGACAGGTATGAACACTGAAGCTTTCTTT. It yields the protein CASRGTGMNTEAFF.